Below are 17 T cell receptor beta chains sequenced from a single sample in a study of T cells after yellow fever vaccination (dated by TCRdb to about 2019). The sample's treatment or condition label is to be understood as: live attenuated yellow fever vaccine strain. The library was obtained by 5' RACE. Sequencing relied on an Illumina HiSeq 2500. Clones were called with MiXCR by TCRdb after fastp trimmed the public reads at Q25, and only in-frame beta chains were retained. CDR3 protein sequences are deduplicated, and each keeps its most common genes and DNA. The sample table lists more than 25,000 distinct CDR3 sequences, approximately 5% of them with a count of one. Roughly 12% of the sample is held by the ten biggest clonotypes. The sample here was PBMCs, either bulk or a sorted T-cell subset (CD4+, CD8+, memory, or dextramer-sorted; not recorded which), taken 15 days after the yellow fever booster vaccination. The receptors derive from a man aged 30 to 39 who received the YFV17D yellow fever vaccine.

This clonotype came up many times. V gene TRBV5-1 combines with J gene TRBJ2-1; 8 positions agree with TRBD2. The germline gives CDR1 SGHRS, CDR2 YFSETQ. Trimming removed 5 bases from V and 5 bases from J; junction bases left unmatched: 9. CDR3 length: 15 amino acids. CDR3 protein: CASSWAPGGNNEQFF. The DNA for the CDR3 is TGCGCCAGCAGTTGGGCCCCGGGGGGGAACAATGAGCAGTTCTTC.

The sample holds many counts of this clonotype. CDR3 loop: CASKIDITDTQYF. The CDR3 DNA follows: TGTGCCAGCAAAATTGACATCACAGATACGCAGTATTTT. The chain couples TRBV2 to TRBJ2-3, with no clear D. V gave up 7 bases and J gave up 2 bases, with 10 bases separating them. The germline CDR1 and CDR2 sequences are SNHLY and FYNNEI. The CDR3 is made up of 13 amino acids.

This clonotype occurred many times. The chain couples TRBV20-1 to TRBJ1-5; D is uncertain. The V end was cut by 4 bases, the J end by 2 bases, with 12 bases between. Germline CDR1 reads DFQATT; CDR2 reads SNEGSKA (reference sequence). CDR3 length equals 14 residues. In DNA, the CDR3 is TGCAGTGCTACCCGCGACGTTCGCAATCAGCCCCAGCATTTT. Its protein product is CSATRDVRNQPQHF.

This clonotype came up many times. The chain links TRBV27 to TRBJ1-4, with D possibly TRBD1 on 5 matching bases. The germline CDR1 and CDR2 sequences are MNHEY and SMNVEV (reference sequence). The CDR3 contains 15 residues. V lost 3 bases, J lost 0 bases, and 8 bases lay in between. CDR3 DNA: TGTGCCAGCAGTTTTGGGGGGGCAACTAATGAAAAACTGTTTTTT. It is translated as CASSFGGATNEKLFF.

This clonotype has a count of ten or more. J is TRBJ2-7 and V is TRBV7-2; TRBD2 might be the D (6 bases). This CDR3 is 16 amino acids long. Germline V gives CDR1 SGHTA, CDR2 FQGNSA. Trimming stripped 1 base from V and 9 bases from J, with 22 bases between. The CDR3 nucleotides read TGTGCCAGCAGCTTAGAGGCGCTAGCGCCCCTTGAAGGGCAGTACTTC. This encodes CASSLEALAPLEGQYF.

This clonotype appeared many times. The chain is built from TRBV7-8 and TRBJ2-1, with 12 bases matching TRBD2. With 1 base clipped from V and 9 bases from J, the junction kept 4 bases outside the gene matches. From germline, CDR1 is SGHVS and CDR2 FQNEAQ. The CDR3 sequence is 15 residues long. The CDR3 spells CASSLGTSGMSEQFF. The CDR3 DNA sequence: TGTGCCAGCAGCTTAGGGACTAGCGGGATGAGTGAGCAGTTCTTC.

This clonotype has at least ten counts. V is TRBV19 and J is TRBJ2-7; 7 nucleotides align to TRBD1. CDR1 LNHDA and CDR2 SQIVND come from the germline V gene (reference sequence). V gave up 5 bases and J gave up 3 bases; unmatched junction bases: 4. The CDR3 is 13 residues long. The CDR3 protein is CASSDGQVYEQYF. For the CDR3, the DNA is TGTGCCAGTAGTGATGGACAGGTCTACGAGCAGTACTTC.

At least ten counts were recorded for this clonotype. The chain carries TRBV4-2 and TRBJ1-4, with a tentative D call TRBD1 (5 bases). Per the germline V gene, CDR1 is LGHNA and CDR2 is YNFKEQ. This CDR3 is built from 16 residues. V was trimmed by 2 bases and J by 7 bases, leaving 17 bases between them. This CDR3 reads CASSQNPGTHVEKLFF. The CDR3 nucleotides read TGTGCCAGCAGCCAAAACCCGGGGACCCACGTTGAAAAACTGTTTTTT.

This clonotype was counted ten times or more. The genes are TRBV3-1 and TRBJ2-1; perhaps TRBD2 as D (5 bases). CDR3 length: 15 residues. Germline V gives CDR1 LGHDT, CDR2 YNNKEL (reference sequence). V was trimmed by 2 bases and J by 0 bases, leaving 8 bases between them. The CDR3 DNA reads as TGTGCCAGCAGCCAAATGGGGAGCTCCTACAATGAGCAGTTCTTC. This codes for CASSQMGSSYNEQFF.

Many counts were recorded for this clonotype. This chain joins TRBV7-9 and TRBJ1-5, with TRBD1 matching 11 bases. V trimming: 5 bases; J trimming: 5 bases; junction bases outside the gene matches: 14. The CDR3 contains 18 residues. Germline values: CDR1 SEHNR, CDR2 FQNEAQ (reference sequence). The CDR3 DNA reads TGTGCCAGCAGCCCGTGGACAGGGGGCTTCGGGGCCGATCAGCCCCAGCATTTT. As protein: CASSPWTGGFGADQPQHF.

This clonotype was found once. The CDR3 DNA follows: TGTGCCAGCACACTAGCTAGCGGGAGATTATCCTACGAGCAGTACTTC. Translating gives CASTLASGRLSYEQYF. V gene TRBV2 combines with J gene TRBJ2-7; the match to TRBD2 covers 10 bases. There are 16 residues in the CDR3. Per the germline V gene, CDR1 is SNHLY and CDR2 is FYNNEI. V trimming: 7 bases; J trimming: 1 base; junction bases outside the gene matches: 10. Full variable domain (missing parts from reference TRBV2 and TRBJ2-7): EPEVTQTPSHQVTQMGQEVILRCVPISNHLYFYWYRQILGQKVEFLVSFYNNEISEKSEIFDDQFSVERPDGSNFTLKIRSTKLEDSAMYFCASTLASGRLSYEQYFGPGTRLTVT.

Ten or more counts support this clonotype. This chain joins TRBV29-1 and TRBJ1-2; no definite D call. From germline, CDR1 is SQVTM and CDR2 ANQGSEA. Trimming removed 6 bases from V and 3 bases from J, with 17 bases in between. The CDR3 runs 14 residues. The CDR3 sequence is CSVVVPGRDYGYTF. DNA for the CDR3: TGCAGCGTCGTCGTCCCGGGGAGGGACTATGGCTACACCTTC.

The sample holds many counts of this clonotype. The V and J genes are TRBV30 and TRBJ2-3, with a tentative D call TRBD1 (5 bases). The V and J ends lost 0 bases and 6 bases respectively, with 22 bases between them. Germline CDR1 and CDR2: GTSNPN and SVGIG (reference sequence). The CDR3 totals 17 residues. This chain's CDR3 is CAWSVPKQATRKDTQYF. In DNA form, the CDR3 reads TGTGCCTGGAGTGTACCTAAACAGGCCACCCGTAAGGATACGCAGTATTTT.

This clonotype was recorded at least ten times. The rearrangement uses TRBV7-9 and TRBJ1-3; D call uncertain. V was trimmed by 5 bases and J by 6 bases, leaving 5 bases between them. Germline assignment: CDR1 SEHNR and CDR2 FQNEAQ (reference sequence). The CDR3 has 11 amino acids. The CDR3 nucleotides are TGTGCCAGCAGCACAATAAACACCATATATTTT. Protein: CASSTINTIYF. The whole variable domain, remainder taken from reference TRBV7-9 and TRBJ1-3, is DTGVSQNPRHKITKRGQNVTFRCDPISEHNRLYWYRQTLGQGPEFLTYFQNEAQLEKSRLLSDRFSAERPKGSFSTLEIQRTEQGDSAMYLCASSTINTIYFGEGSWLTVV.

This clonotype was seen many times. The rearrangement links TRBV10-3 to TRBJ1-1; the D is unclear. Germline CDR1 reads ENHRY; CDR2 reads SYGVKD. This CDR3 is built from 13 residues. Between the trimmed V and J ends, which lost 4 bases and 1 base, there was a span of 7 bases. CDR3 residues: CAISGIRNTEAFF. For the CDR3, the DNA is TGTGCCATCAGTGGGATCAGGAACACTGAAGCTTTCTTT.

This clonotype showed up many times. The chain is built from TRBV6-2 or TRBV6-3 and TRBJ1-1, with D perhaps TRBD1 (6 bases). The CDR3 loop spans 12 amino acids. The V gene lost 7 bases and the J gene lost 4 bases, with 10 bases spanning the gap. The germline V gene encodes CDR1 MNHEY and CDR2 SVGEGT. The CDR3 coding sequence is TGTGCCAGCACCAGCAGGGGCACTGAAGCTTTCTTT. The encoded protein is CASTSRGTEAFF.

This clonotype was counted at least ten times. The chain carries TRBV12-3 or TRBV12-4 and TRBJ1-1, with 9 bases fitting TRBD1. With V trimmed by 6 bases and J by 4 bases, 12 bases remained unmatched. CDR3 size: 16 residues. CDR3 region: CASSPTQGARGTEAFF. CDR3 DNA: TGTGCCAGCAGCCCTACACAGGGGGCGCGAGGCACTGAAGCTTTCTTT.